The next 19 T cell receptor beta chains were all read from a single sample in a study of cytomegalovirus exposure and HLA in healthy donors. Clones were sequenced by immunoSEQ multiplex PCR, and TCRdb holds only the in-frame ones, with some missing. The data contain 160,000 or so clones, approximately 89% of them singletons. Sequencing input: PBMCs. All receptors derive from a man aged 18 to 30 in good health and CMV-seropositive.

V gene TRBV29-1 combines with J gene TRBJ1-3, with unresolved D. The V gene's germline CDR1 is SQVTM and CDR2 ANQGSEA. The V gene lost 3 bases and the J gene lost 0 bases, with 6 bases spanning the gap. This CDR3 region has 13 residues. This CDR3 reads CSVEIGSGNTIYF. The CDR3 bases are TGCAGCGTTGAGATCGGCTCTGGAAACACCATATATTTT.

V is TRBV9 and J is TRBJ1-2, with D hard to call. Germline loops: CDR1 SGDLS, CDR2 YYNGEE. Trimming left V 4 bases short and J 4 bases short, with 11 bases between. The CDR3 extends over 13 amino acids. The CDR3, as DNA: TGTGCCAGCAGCCCGGGAATTAGCTATGGCTACACCTTC. Its translation is CASSPGISYGYTF.

V gene TRBV5-6 combines with J gene TRBJ2-7; D remains unclear. Germline V gene data show CDR1 as SGHDT and CDR2 as YYEEEE. V gave up 4 bases and J gave up 7 bases, with 15 bases separating them. The CDR3 loop spans 13 amino acids. The CDR3 region has the DNA TGTGCCAGCAGCGCGCTCCTGTCCAGGGAGCAGTACTTC. Its translation is CASSALLSREQYF. Looking up the rest from reference TRBV5-6 and TRBJ2-7 gives the full variable domain: DAGVTQSPTHLIKTRGQQVTLRCSPKSGHDTVSWYQQALGQGPQFIFQYYEEEERQRGNFPDRFSGHQFPNYSSELNVNALLLGDSALYLCASSALLSREQYFGPGTRLTVT.

CDR3 amino acids: CASSQRQYEQYF. DNA of the CDR3: TGTGCCAGCAGCCAGAGACAGTACGAGCAGTACTTC. This chain uses TRBV7-2 with TRBJ2-7, with D possibly being TRBD1 (5 bases). The CDR3 spans 12 residues. Germline loops: CDR1 SGHTA, CDR2 FQGNSA. Trimming left V 5 bases short and J 4 bases short, with 9 bases between.

The V gene is TRBV11-2, the J gene TRBJ1-2, with unresolved D. V shed 0 bases and J shed 3 bases, with 14 bases lying between them. Per the germline V gene, CDR1 is SGHAT and CDR2 is FQNNGV. The CDR3 covers 16 residues. The CDR3 DNA follows: TGTGCCAGCAGCTTAGATCAGCGCCTAAGTTACTATGGCTACACCTTC. Translation gives CASSLDQRLSYYGYTF.

The chain employs TRBV7-3 and TRBJ2-6; possibly TRBD2 for D (7 bases). Looked up from germline, CDR1 is SGHTA and CDR2 is FQGTGA. With 5 bases removed from V and 4 bases from J, the gap between germline ends came to 12 bases. The length of the CDR3 is 15 residues. The CDR3 loop is CASSPQGGGANVLTF. As DNA, the CDR3 is TGTGCCAGCAGCCCACAGGGAGGGGGGGCCAACGTCCTGACTTTC.

The V gene is TRBV4-3, the J gene TRBJ1-1; no clear D. Germline lookup yields CDR1 LGHNA and CDR2 YSLEER. This CDR3 is 15 amino acids long. Trimming removed 3 bases at V and 11 bases at J, with 22 bases between. The CDR3 sequence is CASSQAAESPIYAFF. CDR3 nucleotide sequence: TGCGCCAGCAGCCAGGCCGCTGAATCTCCCATTTACGCTTTCTTT.

The chain recombines TRBV7-2 with TRBJ1-5, with 9 positions matching TRBD1. The CDR3 spans 14 residues. J gave up 6 bases and V 4 bases, and 4 bases lay outside the gene matches. Per germline, CDR1 SGHTA and CDR2 FQGNSA. CDR3 sequence reads: CASSSDRGVQPQHF. CDR3 DNA sequence: TGTGCCAGCAGCTCCGACAGGGGGGTTCAGCCCCAGCATTTT.

V is TRBV27 and J is TRBJ2-2, with 13 bases fitting TRBD2. Trimming removed 5 bases from V and 5 bases from J; junction bases left unmatched: 5. CDR1 and CDR2 (germline): MNHEY, SMNVEV (reference sequence). The CDR3 loop spans 16 amino acids. This CDR3 is CASSKRTSGSTGELFF. In DNA form, the CDR3 reads TGTGCCAGCAGTAAGCGGACTAGCGGGAGTACCGGGGAGCTGTTTTTT.

The chain is built from TRBV28 and TRBJ2-1; 11 bases align to TRBD2. Looked up from germline, CDR1 is MDHEN and CDR2 is SYDVKM. This CDR3 region has 16 residues. With V trimmed by 3 bases and J by 2 bases, 3 bases remained unmatched. CDR3 bases: TGTGCCAGCAGTTTGGGGACTAGCGGAGCCTACAATGAGCAGTTCTTC. Translating it yields CASSLGTSGAYNEQFF.

The rearrangement uses TRBV12-1 and TRBJ2-5; the table assigns TRBD2, which was not confirmed against the DNA. TRBV12-1 corresponds to a pseudogene. The CDR3 spans 17 residues. The CDR3 loop reads CASSFEVERGNQETQYF. CDR3 sequence (DNA): TGTGCCAGCAGCTTTGAAGTCGAGCGGGGGAACCAAGAGACCCAGTACTTC.

The J gene is TRBJ2-6, the V gene TRBV27; 10 positions match TRBD1. The germline CDR1 and CDR2 sequences are MNHEY and SMNVEV (reference sequence). Unmatched junction bases numbered 5, after V lost 7 bases and J lost 2 bases. This CDR3 has 16 amino acids. CDR3 protein: CASKTGGDAGANVLTF. CDR3 coding DNA: TGTGCCAGCAAGACAGGGGGCGACGCTGGGGCCAACGTCCTGACTTTC. The complete variable domain, with remaining parts taken from reference TRBV27 and TRBJ2-6, reads EAQVTQNPRYLITVTGKKLTVTCSQNMNHEYMSWYRQDPGLGLRQIYYSMNVEVTDKGDVPEGYKVSRKEKRNFPLILESPSPNQTSLYFCASKTGGDAGANVLTFGAGSRLTVL.

The rearrangement links TRBV6-5 to TRBJ1-5; 8 bases fit TRBD1. J was trimmed by 9 bases and V by 5 bases; bases with no gene match: 9. CDR1 is MNHEY and CDR2 is SVGAGI in the germline V gene. The CDR3 has 14 amino acids. The CDR3: CASSARGPFPPQHF. CDR3 DNA: TGTGCCAGCAGTGCCAGGGGGCCTTTTCCGCCCCAGCATTTT.

This rearrangement joins TRBV11-3 to TRBJ2-1, with 7 bases that match TRBD2. V was clipped by 5 bases and J by 9 bases; unmatched bases: 10. The CDR3 is made up of 14 amino acids. The V gene's germline CDR1 is SGHNT and CDR2 YENEEA. The CDR3 sequence: CASSRTPWGGEQFF. The CDR3 bases are TGTGCCAGCAGCCGTACACCCTGGGGGGGTGAGCAGTTCTTC.

This chain uses TRBV9 with TRBJ2-2; 7 positions agree with TRBD1. The CDR3 length is 16 residues. Germline trimming cut 4 bases from V and 7 bases from J; bases unmatched to any gene: 13. Germline values: CDR1 SGDLS, CDR2 YYNGEE. The CDR3 loop is CASSTHRGLLSGELFF. The CDR3 DNA follows: TGTGCCAGCAGCACCCACAGGGGTTTACTCAGCGGGGAGCTGTTTTTT.

This clone was seen a single time. The rearrangement joins TRBV5-6 to TRBJ2-5, with D tentatively TRBD1 (5 bases). Per the germline V gene, CDR1 is SGHDT and CDR2 is YYEEEE. This CDR3 has 14 amino acids. V was cut by 1 base and J by 3 bases, with 10 bases left in between. The CDR3 region has the DNA TGTGCCAGCAGCTTGAACAGGAAAGAAGAGACCCAGTACTTC. Its protein is CASSLNRKEETQYF.

This sequence joins TRBV7-2 and TRBJ1-5, with TRBD1 matching 8 bases. CDR1 SGHTA and CDR2 FQGNSA come from the germline V gene. This CDR3 is 13 amino acids long. The V segment lost 5 bases and the J segment 5 bases; nucleotides outside the gene matches: 2. The CDR3 DNA is TGTGCCAGCAGCCCGACAGGGGATCAGCCCCAGCATTTT. As protein: CASSPTGDQPQHF.

The genes are TRBV7-8 and TRBJ2-7; TRBD1 matches at 7 bases. Germline values: CDR1 SGHVS, CDR2 FQNEAQ. This CDR3 is 14 amino acids long. J gave up 2 bases and V 4 bases, and 5 bases lay outside the gene matches. CDR3 sequence: CASSWTGQTYEQYF. CDR3 sequence (DNA): TGTGCCAGCAGCTGGACGGGACAGACCTACGAGCAGTACTTC.

This chain uses TRBV25-1 with TRBJ2-2; tentatively, D is TRBD1 (7 bases). Germline CDR1 reads MGHDK; CDR2 reads SYGVNS. This CDR3 comprises 17 residues. Here the CDR3 reads CVGKSGGDRHYTGELFF. For the CDR3, the DNA is TGTGTCGGGAAGTCGGGCGGGGACAGACACTACACCGGGGAGCTGTTTTTT. Based on the CDR3 plus reference TRBV25-1 and TRBJ2-2, the full variable domain is EADIYQTPRYLVIGTGKKITLECSQTMGHDKMYWYQQDPGMELHLIHYSYGVNSTEKGDLSSESTVSRIRTEHFPLTLESARPSHTSQYLCVGKSGGDRHYTGELFFGEGSRLTVL.